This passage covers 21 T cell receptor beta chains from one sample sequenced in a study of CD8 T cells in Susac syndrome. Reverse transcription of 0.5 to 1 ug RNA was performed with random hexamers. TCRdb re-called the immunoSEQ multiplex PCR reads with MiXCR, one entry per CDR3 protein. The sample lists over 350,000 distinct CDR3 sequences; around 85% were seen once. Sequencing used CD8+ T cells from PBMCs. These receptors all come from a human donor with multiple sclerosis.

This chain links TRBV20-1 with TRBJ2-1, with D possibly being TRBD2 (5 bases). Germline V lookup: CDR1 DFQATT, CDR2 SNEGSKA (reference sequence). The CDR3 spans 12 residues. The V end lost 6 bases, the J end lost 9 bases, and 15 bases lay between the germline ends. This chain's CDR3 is CSAFSGISEQFF. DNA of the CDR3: TGCAGTGCCTTTTCCGGGATTAGTGAGCAGTTCTTC.

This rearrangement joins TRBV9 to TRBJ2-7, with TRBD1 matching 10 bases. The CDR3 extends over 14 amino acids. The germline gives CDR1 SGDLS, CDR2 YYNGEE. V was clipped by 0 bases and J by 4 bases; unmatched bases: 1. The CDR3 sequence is CASSVGGQGYEQYF. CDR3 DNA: TGTGCCAGCAGCGTAGGGGGACAGGGGTACGAGCAGTACTTC.

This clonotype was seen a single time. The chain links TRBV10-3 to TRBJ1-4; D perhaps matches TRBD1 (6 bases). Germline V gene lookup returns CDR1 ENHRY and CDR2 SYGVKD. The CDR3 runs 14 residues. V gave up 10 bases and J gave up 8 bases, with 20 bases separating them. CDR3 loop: CATESQGSQEKLFF. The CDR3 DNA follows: TGTGCCACTGAATCGCAGGGGTCTCAGGAAAAACTGTTTTTT.

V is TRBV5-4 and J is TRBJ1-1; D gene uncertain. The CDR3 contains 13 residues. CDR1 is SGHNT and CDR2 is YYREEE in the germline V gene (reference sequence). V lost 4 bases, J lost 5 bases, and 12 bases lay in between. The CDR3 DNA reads TGTGCCAGCAGCCCTGAGTCGATAACTGAAGCTTTCTTT. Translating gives CASSPESITEAFF.

CDR3 sequence reads: CATSRGTGETQYF. The CDR3 DNA follows: TGTGCCACCAGCAGAGGGACTGGGGAGACCCAGTACTTC. The V call is TRBV15, the J call TRBJ2-5; the D gene is possibly TRBD2 (5 bases). CDR3 length: 13 amino acids. The germline V gene has CDR1 LNHNV and CDR2 YYDKDF (reference sequence). Trimming removed 1 base from V and 5 bases from J, with 8 bases in between.

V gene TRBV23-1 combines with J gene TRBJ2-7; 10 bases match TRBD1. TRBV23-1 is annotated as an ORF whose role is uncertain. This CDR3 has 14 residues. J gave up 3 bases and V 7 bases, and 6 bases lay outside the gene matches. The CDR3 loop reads CASTPGDRGYEQYF. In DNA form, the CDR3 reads TGCGCCAGCACCCCGGGGGACAGGGGCTACGAGCAGTACTTC.

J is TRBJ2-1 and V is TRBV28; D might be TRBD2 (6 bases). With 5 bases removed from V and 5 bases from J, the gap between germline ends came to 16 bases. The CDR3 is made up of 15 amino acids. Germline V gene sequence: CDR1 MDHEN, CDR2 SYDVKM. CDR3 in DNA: TGTGCCAGCAGTCCTCGGGTCGGGAGTAACAATGAGCAGTTCTTC. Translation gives CASSPRVGSNNEQFF.

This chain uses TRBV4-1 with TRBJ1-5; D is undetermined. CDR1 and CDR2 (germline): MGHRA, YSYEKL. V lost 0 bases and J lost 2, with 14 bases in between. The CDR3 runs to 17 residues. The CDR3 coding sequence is TGCGCCAGCAGCCAAGATACCCGGGTTGAGGGCAATCAGCCCCAGCATTTT. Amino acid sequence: CASSQDTRVEGNQPQHF.

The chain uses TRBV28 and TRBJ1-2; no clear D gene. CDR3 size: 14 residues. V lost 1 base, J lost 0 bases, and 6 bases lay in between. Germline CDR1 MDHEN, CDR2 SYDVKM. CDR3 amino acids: CASSLLQANYGYTF. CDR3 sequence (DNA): TGTGCCAGCAGTTTATTGCAGGCTAACTATGGCTACACCTTC.

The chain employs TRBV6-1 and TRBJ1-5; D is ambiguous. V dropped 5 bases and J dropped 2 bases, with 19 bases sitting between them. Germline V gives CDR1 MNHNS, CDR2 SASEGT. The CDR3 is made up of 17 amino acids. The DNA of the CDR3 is TGTGCCAGCAGTCCCGACGGCAGGCCCTATCGCAATCAGCCCCAGCATTTT. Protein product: CASSPDGRPYRNQPQHF.

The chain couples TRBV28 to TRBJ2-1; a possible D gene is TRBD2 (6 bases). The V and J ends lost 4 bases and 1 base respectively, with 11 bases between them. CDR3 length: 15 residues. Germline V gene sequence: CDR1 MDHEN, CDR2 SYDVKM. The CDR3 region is CASSYLADSYNEQFF. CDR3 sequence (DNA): TGTGCCAGCAGTTATTTAGCGGATTCCTACAATGAGCAGTTCTTC.

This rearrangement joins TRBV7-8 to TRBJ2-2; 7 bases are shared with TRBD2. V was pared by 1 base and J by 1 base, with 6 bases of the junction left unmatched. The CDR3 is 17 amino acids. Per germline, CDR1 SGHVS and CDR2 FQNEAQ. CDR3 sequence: CASSLVEERGNTGELFF. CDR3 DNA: TGTGCCAGCAGCTTAGTAGAGGAGCGGGGGAACACCGGGGAGCTGTTTTTT.

The CDR3 coding sequence is TGCAGCGTCAAGCGGGAGGGGACCTACGAGCAGTACTTC. This gives the protein CSVKREGTYEQYF. The chain combines TRBV29-1 with TRBJ2-7; 10 bases match TRBD2. The ends lost 6 bases at V and 2 bases at J; junction bases unmatched: 4. The CDR3 length is 13 residues. In germline, CDR1 is SQVTM, CDR2 ANQGSEA.

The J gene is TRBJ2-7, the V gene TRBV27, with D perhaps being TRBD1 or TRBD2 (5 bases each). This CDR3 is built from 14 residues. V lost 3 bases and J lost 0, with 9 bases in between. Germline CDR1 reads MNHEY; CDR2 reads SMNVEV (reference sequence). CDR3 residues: CASSLTGPSYEQYF. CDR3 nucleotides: TGTGCCAGCAGTTTGACGGGACCCTCCTACGAGCAGTACTTC.

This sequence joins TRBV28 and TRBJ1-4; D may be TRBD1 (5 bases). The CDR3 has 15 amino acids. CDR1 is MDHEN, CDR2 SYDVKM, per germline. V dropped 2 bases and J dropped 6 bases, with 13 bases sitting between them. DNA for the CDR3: TGTGCCAGCAGTTTAGATGGCAGGGAAGATGAAAAACTGTTTTTT. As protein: CASSLDGREDEKLFF.

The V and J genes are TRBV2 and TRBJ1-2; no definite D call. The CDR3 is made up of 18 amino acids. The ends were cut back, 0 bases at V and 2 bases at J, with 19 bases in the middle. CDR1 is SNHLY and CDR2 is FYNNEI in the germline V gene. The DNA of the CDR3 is TGTGCCAGCAGTGAAGCGGATTGGGCCGACCACACGAACTATGGCTACACCTTC. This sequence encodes CASSEADWADHTNYGYTF.

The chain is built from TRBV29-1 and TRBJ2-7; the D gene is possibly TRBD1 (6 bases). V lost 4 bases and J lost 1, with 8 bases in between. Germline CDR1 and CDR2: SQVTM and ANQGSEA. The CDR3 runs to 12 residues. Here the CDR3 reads CSVAQGSYEQYF. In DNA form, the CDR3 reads TGCAGCGTTGCACAGGGTTCCTACGAGCAGTACTTC.

CDR3 region: CASSHPQRETFYEQYF. The CDR3 nucleotides read TGTGCCAGCAGCCACCCCCAGCGGGAGACCTTCTACGAGCAGTACTTC. The V gene is TRBV12-3 or TRBV12-4, the J gene TRBJ2-7; 8 bases align to TRBD2. This CDR3 spans 16 amino acids. V lost 6 bases to trimming and J lost 3 bases; unmatched junction nucleotides: 13.

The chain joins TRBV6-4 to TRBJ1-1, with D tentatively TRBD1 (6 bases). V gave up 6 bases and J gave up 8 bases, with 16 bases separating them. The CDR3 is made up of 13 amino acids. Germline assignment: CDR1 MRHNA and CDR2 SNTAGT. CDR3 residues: CASRRGTGTEAFF. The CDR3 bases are TGTGCCAGCAGGAGGGGAACCGGGACAGAAGCTTTCTTT.

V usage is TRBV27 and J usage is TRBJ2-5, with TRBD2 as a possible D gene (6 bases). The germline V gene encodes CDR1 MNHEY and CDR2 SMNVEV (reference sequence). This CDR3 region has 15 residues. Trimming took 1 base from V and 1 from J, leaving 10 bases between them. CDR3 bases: TGTGCCAGCAGTTTATATCCGGGAGTCCAAGAGACCCAGTACTTC. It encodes CASSLYPGVQETQYF.

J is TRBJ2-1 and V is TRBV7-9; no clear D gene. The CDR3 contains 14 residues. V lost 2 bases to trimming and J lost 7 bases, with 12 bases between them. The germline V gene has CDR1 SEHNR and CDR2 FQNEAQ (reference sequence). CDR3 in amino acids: CASSLSSRWNEQFF. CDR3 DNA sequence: TGTGCCAGCAGCTTAAGTAGTAGATGGAATGAGCAGTTCTTC.